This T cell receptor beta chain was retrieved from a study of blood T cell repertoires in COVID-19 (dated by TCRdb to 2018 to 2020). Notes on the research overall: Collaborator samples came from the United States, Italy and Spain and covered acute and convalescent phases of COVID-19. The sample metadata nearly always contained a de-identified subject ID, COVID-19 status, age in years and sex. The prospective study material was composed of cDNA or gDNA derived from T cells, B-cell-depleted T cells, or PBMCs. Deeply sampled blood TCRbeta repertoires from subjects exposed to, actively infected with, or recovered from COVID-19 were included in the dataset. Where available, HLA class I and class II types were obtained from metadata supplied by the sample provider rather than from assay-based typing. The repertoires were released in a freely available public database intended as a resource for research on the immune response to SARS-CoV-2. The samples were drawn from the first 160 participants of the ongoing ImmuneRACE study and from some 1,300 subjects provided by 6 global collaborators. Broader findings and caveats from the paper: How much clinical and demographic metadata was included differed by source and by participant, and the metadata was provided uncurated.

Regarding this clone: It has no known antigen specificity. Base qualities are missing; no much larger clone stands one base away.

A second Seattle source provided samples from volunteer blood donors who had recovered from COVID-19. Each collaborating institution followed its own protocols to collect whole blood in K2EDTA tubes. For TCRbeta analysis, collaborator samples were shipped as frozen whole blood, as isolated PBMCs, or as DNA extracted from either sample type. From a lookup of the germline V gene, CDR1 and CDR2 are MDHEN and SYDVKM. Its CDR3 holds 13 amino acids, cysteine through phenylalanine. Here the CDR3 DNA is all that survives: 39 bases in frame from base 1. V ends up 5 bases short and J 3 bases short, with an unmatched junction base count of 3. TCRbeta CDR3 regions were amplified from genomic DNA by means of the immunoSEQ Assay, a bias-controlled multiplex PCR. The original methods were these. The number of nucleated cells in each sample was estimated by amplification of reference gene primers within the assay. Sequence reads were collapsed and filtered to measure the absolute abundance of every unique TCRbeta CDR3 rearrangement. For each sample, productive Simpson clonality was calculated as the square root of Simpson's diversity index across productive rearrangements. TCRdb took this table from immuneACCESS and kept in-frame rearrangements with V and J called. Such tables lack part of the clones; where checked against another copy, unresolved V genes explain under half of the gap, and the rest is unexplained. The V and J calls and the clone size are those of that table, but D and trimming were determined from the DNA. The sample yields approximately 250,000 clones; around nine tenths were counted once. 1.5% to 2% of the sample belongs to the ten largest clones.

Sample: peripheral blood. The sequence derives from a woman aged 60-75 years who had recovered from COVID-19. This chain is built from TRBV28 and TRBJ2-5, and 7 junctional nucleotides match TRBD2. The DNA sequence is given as TGTGCCAGCAGTCCCCGGGGGGAAGAGACCCAGTACTTC. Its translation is CASSPRGEETQYF. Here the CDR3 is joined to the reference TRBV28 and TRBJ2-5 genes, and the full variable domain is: DVKVTQSSRYLVKRTGEKVFLECVQDMDHENMFWYRQDPGLGLRLIYFSYDVKMKEKGDIPEGYSVSREKKERFSLILESASTNQTSMYLCASSPRGEETQYFGPGTRLLVL.